The entry that follows covers one TCR beta chain sequence. This clonotype was found a few times. No cognate antigen has been identified for it. Nothing much larger sits one base from this clone, and base qualities are not available. This entry comes from a study of T-cell memory formation after mild COVID-19 (dated by TCRdb to the early 2020s). With respect to the entire study: TCR sequence clusters from the two donors were found to be largely donor specific. T-cell clones expanding and contracting after mild COVID-19 in two donors were tracked by longitudinal TCRalpha and TCRbeta repertoire sequencing. The cohort comprised two young, previously healthy adult volunteers, one female and one male. Here is what the overall study found, with its caveats: Some responding clones were found in pre-infection memory, which suggests that pre-existing cross-reactive memory T cells took part in the SARS-CoV-2 response. From day 15 to 85, contracting clones showed balanced CD4/CD8 phenotypes, whereas a second wave of clones that expanded from day 15 to 37 leaned towards CD4+. Contracting CD4+ clones turned up mainly in the CM and EM memory subsets, whereas EMRA was where CD8+ clones were enriched. Only a couple of mild cases were covered in the study, and larger cohorts including severe cases with pre-infection samples were considered necessary. The second-wave clones that peaked on day 37 were not confirmed to be SARS-CoV-2 specific.

These reads were obtained on an Illumina NovaSeq 6000. Using 5'RACE with constant-segment primers, TCRalpha and TCRbeta cDNA libraries were constructed, with sample barcodes and unique molecular identifiers added in the process. RNA was extracted from every sample with Trizol reagent. The libraries were amplified in two PCR steps, and the second step added a second sample barcode and Illumina TruSeq adapters. The libraries were sequenced on an Illumina NovaSeq using 2 x 150 bp paired-end reads. As for the original processing: The reads were demultiplexed and collapsed into UMI-guided consensus sequences using migec v1.2.7. Using mixcr v2.1.11, UMI consensuses were aligned to TRA and TRB V and J templates and then assembled into clonotypes. Clonotypes were classified as expanded or contracted when called significant by both edgeR and NoisET, with noise models trained on biological replicates. For edgeR calls, a false discovery rate-adjusted p below 0.01 and a log2 fold-change threshold of 1 were applied. As an exploratory analysis of dynamics, PCA with hierarchical clustering was applied to max-normalized trajectories of the 1000 most abundant clonotypes. Separately sequenced CD4+ and CD8+ repertoires were used to assign the CD4 or CD8 phenotype of responding clones. TCRdb reprocessing: public reads trimmed at Q25 with fastp, clones called with MiXCR, in-frame beta chains kept. Identical CDR3 proteins give one entry, which carries the most common genes and DNA. Clone size and V and J calls follow TCRdb, not the original study. This sample comprises 100,000 to 150,000 distinct CDR3 sequences, about 17% of them detected only once. In total, the top ten clones hold 11% to 15% of the sample.

V loses 3 bases of germline sequence and J loses 0 bases, and the interval between the two ends is 10 bases. The CDR3 sequence holds 15 residues, the cysteine and phenylalanine included. Only the CDR3 DNA is retained, 45 bases long and in frame from the first base. As encoded in the germline V gene (reference sequence), CDR1 is SEHNR while CDR2 is FQNEAQ. PBMCs were isolated by Ficoll-Paque density gradient centrifugation. Source material: PBMCs or a T cell subset sorted from them (not recorded which). The receptor's source is an adult woman who had mild COVID-19 (a few samples of this study predate the infection). The sample titles of this study are shuffled in the database, so cell type and time point are left out; the donor was told from shared clones. The chain links TRBV7-9 with TRBJ2-3, with the D gene too uncertain to name. The sequenced DNA is TGTGCCAGCAGCTTGTTCAGCCCTAGCACAGATACGCAGTATTTT. Translation gives CASSLFSPSTDTQYF.